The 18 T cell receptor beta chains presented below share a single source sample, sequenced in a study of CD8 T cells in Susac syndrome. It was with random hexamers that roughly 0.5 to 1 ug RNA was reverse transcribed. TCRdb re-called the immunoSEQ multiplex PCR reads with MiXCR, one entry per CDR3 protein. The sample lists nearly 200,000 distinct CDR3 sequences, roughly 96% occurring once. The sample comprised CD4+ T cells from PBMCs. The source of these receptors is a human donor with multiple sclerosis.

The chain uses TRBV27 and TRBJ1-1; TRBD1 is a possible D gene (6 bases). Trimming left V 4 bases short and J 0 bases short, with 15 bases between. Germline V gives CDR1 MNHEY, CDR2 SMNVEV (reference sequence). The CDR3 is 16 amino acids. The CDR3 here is CASSSGLGGLNTEAFF. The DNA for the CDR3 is TGTGCCAGCAGTTCCGGCCTTGGGGGCTTGAACACTGAAGCTTTCTTT.

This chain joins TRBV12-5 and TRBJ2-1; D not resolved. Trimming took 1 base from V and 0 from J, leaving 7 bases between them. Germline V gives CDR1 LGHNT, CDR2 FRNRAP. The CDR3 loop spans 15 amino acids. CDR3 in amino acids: CASGLGQSSYNEQFF. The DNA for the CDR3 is TGTGCTAGTGGTTTGGGGCAAAGCTCCTACAATGAGCAGTTCTTC.

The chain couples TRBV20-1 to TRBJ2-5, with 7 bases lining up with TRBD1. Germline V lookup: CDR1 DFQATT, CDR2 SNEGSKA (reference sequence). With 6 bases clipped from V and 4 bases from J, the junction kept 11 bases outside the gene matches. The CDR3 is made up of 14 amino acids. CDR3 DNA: TGCAGTGCAGCAATTGACAGGGCCGTAGAGACCCAGTACTTC. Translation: CSAAIDRAVETQYF.

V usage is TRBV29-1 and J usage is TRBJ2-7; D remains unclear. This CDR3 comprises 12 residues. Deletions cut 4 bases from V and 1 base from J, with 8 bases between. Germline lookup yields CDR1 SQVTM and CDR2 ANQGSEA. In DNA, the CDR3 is TGCAGCGTTGTAGGCGGATCCTACGAGCAGTACTTC. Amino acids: CSVVGGSYEQYF.

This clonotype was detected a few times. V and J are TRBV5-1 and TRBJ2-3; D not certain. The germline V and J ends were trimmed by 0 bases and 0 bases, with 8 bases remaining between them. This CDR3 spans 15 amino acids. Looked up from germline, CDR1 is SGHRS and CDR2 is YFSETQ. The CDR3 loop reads CASSLGTPSTDTQYF. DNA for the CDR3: TGCGCCAGCAGCTTGGGTACCCCTAGCACAGATACGCAGTATTTT.

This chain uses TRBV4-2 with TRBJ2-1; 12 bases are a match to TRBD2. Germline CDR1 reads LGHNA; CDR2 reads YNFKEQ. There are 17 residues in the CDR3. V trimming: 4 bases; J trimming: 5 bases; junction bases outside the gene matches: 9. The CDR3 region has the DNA TGTGCCAGCAGCCTGACGCGACTAGCGGGGGCGGACAATGAGCAGTTCTTC. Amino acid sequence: CASSLTRLAGADNEQFF.

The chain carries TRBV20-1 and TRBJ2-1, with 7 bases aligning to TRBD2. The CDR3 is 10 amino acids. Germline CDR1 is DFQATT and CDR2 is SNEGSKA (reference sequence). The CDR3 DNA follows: TGCAGGACGGGGGGCAATGAGCAGTTCTTC. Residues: CRTGGNEQFF.

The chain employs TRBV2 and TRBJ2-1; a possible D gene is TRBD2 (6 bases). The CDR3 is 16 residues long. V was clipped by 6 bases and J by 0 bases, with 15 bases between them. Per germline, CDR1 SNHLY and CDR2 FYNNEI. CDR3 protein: CASSSLRDFSYNEQFF. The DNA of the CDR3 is TGTGCCAGCAGCAGTTTGAGGGACTTCTCCTACAATGAGCAGTTCTTC.

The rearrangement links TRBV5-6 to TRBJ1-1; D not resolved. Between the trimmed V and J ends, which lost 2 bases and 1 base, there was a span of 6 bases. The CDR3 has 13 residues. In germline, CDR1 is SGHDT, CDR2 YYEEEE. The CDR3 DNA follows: TGTGCCAGCAGCTTCAAAGGGAACACTGAAGCTTTCTTT. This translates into CASSFKGNTEAFF.

Here the CDR3 reads CSARPQTSNQPQHF. The CDR3 DNA is TGCAGTGCTCGACCTCAGACCAGCAATCAGCCCCAGCATTTT. V is TRBV20-1 and J is TRBJ1-5; D ambiguous. This CDR3 contains 14 residues. The germline V and J ends were trimmed by 5 bases and 1 base, with 12 bases remaining between them. Per germline, CDR1 DFQATT and CDR2 SNEGSKA (reference sequence).

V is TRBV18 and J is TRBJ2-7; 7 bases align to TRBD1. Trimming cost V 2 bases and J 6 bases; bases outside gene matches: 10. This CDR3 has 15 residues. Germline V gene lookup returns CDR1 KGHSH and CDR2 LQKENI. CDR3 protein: CASSPGADRPGEQYF. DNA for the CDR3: TGTGCCAGCTCACCAGGAGCGGACAGGCCTGGCGAGCAGTACTTC.

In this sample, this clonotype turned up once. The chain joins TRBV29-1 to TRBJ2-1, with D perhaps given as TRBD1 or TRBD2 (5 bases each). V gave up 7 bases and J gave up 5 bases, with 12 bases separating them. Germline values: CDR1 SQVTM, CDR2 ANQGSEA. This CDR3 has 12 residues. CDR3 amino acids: CSGSGTHNEQFF. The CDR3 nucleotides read TGCAGCGGGTCCGGGACCCACAATGAGCAGTTCTTC.

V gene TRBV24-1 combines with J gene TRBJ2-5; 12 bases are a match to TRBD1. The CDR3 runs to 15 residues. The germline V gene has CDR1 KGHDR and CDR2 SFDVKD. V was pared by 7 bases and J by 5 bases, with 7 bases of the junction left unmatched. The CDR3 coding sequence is TGTGCCACCAGCGCCGGGACAGGGGGCCCGGAGACCCAGTACTTC. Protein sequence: CATSAGTGGPETQYF.

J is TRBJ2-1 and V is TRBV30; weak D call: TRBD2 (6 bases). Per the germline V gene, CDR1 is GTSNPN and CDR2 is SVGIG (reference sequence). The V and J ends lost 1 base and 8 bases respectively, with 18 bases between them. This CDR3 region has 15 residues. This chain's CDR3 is CAWSAGGRYGDEQFF. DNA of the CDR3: TGTGCCTGGAGTGCAGGTGGGAGGTACGGCGATGAGCAGTTCTTC.

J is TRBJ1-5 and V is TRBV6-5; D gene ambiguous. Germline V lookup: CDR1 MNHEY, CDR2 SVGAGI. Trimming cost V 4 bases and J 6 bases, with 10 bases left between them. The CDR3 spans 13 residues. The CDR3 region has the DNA TGTGCCAGCAGTTTAGGCGCGGGTCAGCCCCAGCATTTT. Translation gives CASSLGAGQPQHF.

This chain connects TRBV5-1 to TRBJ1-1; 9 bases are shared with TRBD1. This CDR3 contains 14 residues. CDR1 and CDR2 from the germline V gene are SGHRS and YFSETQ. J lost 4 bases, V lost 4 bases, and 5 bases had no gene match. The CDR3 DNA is TGCGCCAGCAGCACAGACAGGGGGGGCACTGAAGCTTTCTTT. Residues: CASSTDRGGTEAFF.

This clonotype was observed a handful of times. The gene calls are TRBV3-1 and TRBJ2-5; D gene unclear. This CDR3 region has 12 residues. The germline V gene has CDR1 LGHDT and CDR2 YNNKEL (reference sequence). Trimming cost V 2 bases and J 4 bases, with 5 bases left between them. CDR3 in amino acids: CASSQTRETQYF. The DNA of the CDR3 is TGTGCCAGCAGCCAAACTCGAGAGACCCAGTACTTC.

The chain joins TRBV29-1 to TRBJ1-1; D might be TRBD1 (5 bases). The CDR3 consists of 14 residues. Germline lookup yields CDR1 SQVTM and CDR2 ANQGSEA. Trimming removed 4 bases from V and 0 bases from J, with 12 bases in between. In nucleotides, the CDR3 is TGCAGCGTTGGGGCTGGGGGGGTGAACACTGAAGCTTTCTTT. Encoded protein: CSVGAGGVNTEAFF.